The 7 T cell receptor beta chains reported below all come from one sample, sequenced in a study of blood T cell repertoires in COVID-19. The table came from immunoSEQ multiplex PCR; TCRdb's copy has only in-frame clones and leaves some out. The table lists fewer than 45,000 clones, over 75% of them singletons. Sequenced sample: peripheral blood. Source of these receptors: a human donor in a cohort sampled during active COVID-19.

This clone has a single count. The rearrangement uses TRBV28 and TRBJ2-7, with a weak D call TRBD2 (5 bases). Germline CDR1 is MDHEN and CDR2 is SYDVKM. The germline V and J ends were trimmed by 3 bases and 2 bases, with 11 bases remaining between them. The CDR3 consists of 14 residues. CDR3 DNA: TGTGCCAGCAGTTTTGCAGACGGGGCCTACGAGCAGTACTTC. It encodes CASSFADGAYEQYF.

This clone was detected only a few times. The rearrangement joins TRBV6-6 to TRBJ2-1, with 12 bases fitting TRBD1. From germline, CDR1 is MNHNY and CDR2 SVGAGI (reference sequence). The CDR3 is 16 amino acids. The J segment lost 7 bases and the V segment lost 6 bases, leaving 10 bases of the junction unmatched. For the CDR3, the DNA is TGTGCCAGCAGGGCAACGGGACAGGGGGCGAGAAATGAGCAGTTCTTC. Protein sequence: CASRATGQGARNEQFF.

CDR3 loop: CASCLLRQGEAFF. The DNA for the CDR3 is TGTGCCAGCTGCCTCCTTCGACAGGGCGAAGCTTTCTTT. V gene TRBV6-5 combines with J gene TRBJ1-1, with 7 bases lining up with TRBD1. The germline gives CDR1 MNHEY, CDR2 SVGAGI. V lost 8 bases and J lost 8; bases outside the gene matches: 11. The CDR3 contains 13 residues.

V gene TRBV14 combines with J gene TRBJ1-2; TRBD1 matches at 7 bases. V lost 0 bases to trimming and J lost 4 bases; unmatched junction nucleotides: 5. In germline, CDR1 is SGHDN, CDR2 FVKESK. The CDR3 covers 15 residues. The CDR3 sequence: CASSQDLTGAYGYTF. The CDR3, as DNA: TGTGCCAGCAGCCAAGATCTTACAGGGGCCTATGGCTACACCTTC.

The J gene is TRBJ2-7, the V gene TRBV19; 8 nucleotides align to TRBD1. The germline V gene encodes CDR1 LNHDA and CDR2 SQIVND (reference sequence). CDR3 length: 15 residues. With 5 bases clipped from V and 7 bases from J, the junction kept 13 bases outside the gene matches. The CDR3 protein is CASSSTTGVGEEQYF. The CDR3 coding sequence is TGTGCCAGTAGTTCCACGACAGGGGTAGGGGAGGAGCAGTACTTC.

The genes are TRBV4-2 and TRBJ2-1, with 10 bases matching TRBD2. V lost 1 base to trimming and J lost 10 bases; unmatched junction nucleotides: 7. The CDR3 covers 15 residues. Germline loops: CDR1 LGHNA, CDR2 YNFKEQ. CDR3 amino acids: CASSQGASGSGEQFF. In nucleotides, the CDR3 is TGTGCCAGCAGCCAAGGGGCTAGCGGGAGCGGGGAGCAGTTCTTC.

This rearrangement joins TRBV21-1 to TRBJ2-2; the listed D gene, TRBD2, was not tested against the DNA. TRBV21-1 is recorded as a pseudogene. The CDR3 runs 16 residues. This CDR3 is CASSKALAENTGELFF. DNA for the CDR3: TGTGCCAGCAGCAAAGCACTAGCGGAGAACACCGGGGAGCTGTTTTTT.